The 24 T cell receptor beta chains presented below share a single source sample, sequenced in a study of shared clonotypes between healthy human individuals. Here immunoSEQ multiplex PCR was the method, and the copy in TCRdb shows in-frame clones only, minus some. Of about 2.1 million clones listed, approximately 92% are singletons. Terminally differentiated effector memory CD45RA+ cells were excluded from the naive CD8 cells, which were CD45RO-negative and positively selected for CCR7. Material: naive CD8+ T cells from PBMCs. These receptors all stem from a man between 18 and 35 years old in good health. Some clones in this sample may be carry-over from other donors' samples.

Note on this clone: This specimen includes other DNA sequences encoding the same CDR3. The chain is built from TRBV27 and TRBJ1-1; D not certain. Trimming stripped 1 base from V and 2 bases from J, with 8 bases between. The CDR3 has 14 residues. Germline V CDR1 and CDR2: MNHEY, SMNVEV (reference sequence). The CDR3 sequence is CASSLLGGNTEAFF. Here the CDR3 DNA reads TGTGCCAGCAGTTTATTAGGCGGAAACACTGAAGCTTTCTTT.

CDR3 in amino acids: CASSQEVGAFNSPLHF. The CDR3 bases are TGTGCCAGCAGCCAAGAGGTTGGGGCCTTTAATTCACCCCTCCACTTT. The chain employs TRBV4-2 and TRBJ1-6, with D maybe TRBD1 (5 bases). The germline V gene encodes CDR1 LGHNA and CDR2 YNFKEQ. Trimming removed 0 bases at V and 6 bases at J, with 12 bases between. The CDR3 consists of 16 residues.

The rearrangement links TRBV4-3 to TRBJ2-5; TRBD1 matches at 7 bases. With the DNA end fitting TRBJ2-7 better, the J assignment may be wrong. Germline V lookup: CDR1 LGHNA, CDR2 YSLEER. The CDR3 loop spans 15 amino acids. The CDR3 bases are TGCGCCAGCAGCCCTTCGTACGGGACAGTCTACGAGCAGTACTTC. Protein: CASSPSYGTVYEQYF.

CDR3 bases: TGTGCCAGCAGCTTAGCTATTGCGGGAGTGGAGACCCAGTACTTC. Translated: CASSLAIAGVETQYF. The chain combines TRBV7-9 with TRBJ2-5; 7 nucleotides align to TRBD2. CDR3 length: 15 residues. CDR1 SEHNR and CDR2 FQNEAQ come from the germline V gene (reference sequence). With 0 bases clipped from V and 5 bases from J, the junction kept 6 bases outside the gene matches. The entire variable domain, with the rest obtained from reference TRBV7-9 and TRBJ2-5, is as follows: DTGVSQNPRHKITKRGQNVTFRCDPISEHNRLYWYRQTLGQGPEFLTYFQNEAQLEKSRLLSDRFSAERPKGSFSTLEIQRTEQGDSAMYLCASSLAIAGVETQYFGPGTRLLVL.

The V and J genes are TRBV7-6 and TRBJ1-1, with D uncertain. The CDR3 covers 16 residues. V lost 5 bases to trimming and J lost 1 base, with 17 bases between them. Germline V lookup: CDR1 SGHVS, CDR2 FNYEAQ. The CDR3 sequence: CASSKTLNAPNTEAFF. CDR3 nucleotide sequence: TGTGCCAGCAGCAAAACACTTAATGCTCCGAACACTGAAGCTTTCTTT.

This clone appeared a few times. The chain has TRBV11-2 and TRBJ2-5; perhaps D is TRBD1 or TRBD2 (6 bases each). Germline loops: CDR1 SGHAT, CDR2 FQNNGV. The CDR3 length is 15 residues. The V and J ends lost 5 bases and 4 bases respectively, with 17 bases between them. CDR3 amino acids: CASSRSGEVGETQYF. The DNA for the CDR3 is TGTGCCAGCAGCCGTTCAGGGGAGGTAGGAGAGACCCAGTACTTC.

The rearrangement uses TRBV19 and TRBJ2-7; 10 bases fit TRBD2. This CDR3 is 18 amino acids long. Trimming at V came to 2 bases and at J to 0 bases, leaving 10 bases not matched to a gene. Germline CDR1 LNHDA, CDR2 SQIVND (reference sequence). The CDR3 DNA reads as TGTGCCAGTAGTATATGGGGTAGCGGGAGGAGCAACTCCTACGAGCAGTACTTC. Amino acids: CASSIWGSGRSNSYEQYF.

V usage is TRBV15 and J usage is TRBJ1-2; D is ambiguous. Germline CDR1 and CDR2: LNHNV and YYDKDF (reference sequence). This CDR3 has 16 residues. Trimming left V 0 bases short and J 3 bases short, with 14 bases between. CDR3 loop: CATSRDRVGGYYGYTF. CDR3 nucleotides: TGTGCCACCAGCAGAGATAGAGTCGGTGGGTACTATGGCTACACCTTC.

The V gene is TRBV25-1, the J gene TRBJ2-2, with D maybe TRBD1 (7 bases). Deletions cut 6 bases from V and 2 bases from J, with 19 bases between. The CDR3 has 17 amino acids. From germline, CDR1 is MGHDK and CDR2 SYGVNS. This CDR3 reads CASRPRGESINTGELFF. Here the CDR3 DNA reads TGTGCCAGCAGGCCCAGGGGGGAGTCCATCAACACCGGGGAGCTGTTTTTT.

V usage is TRBV27 and J usage is TRBJ2-7; no firm D call. Germline V gene data show CDR1 as MNHEY and CDR2 as SMNVEV (reference sequence). CDR3 size: 12 residues. Trimming stripped 3 bases from V and 4 bases from J, with 7 bases between. The CDR3 region is CASSFPLYEQYF. The CDR3 coding sequence is TGTGCCAGCAGTTTCCCATTATACGAGCAGTACTTC.

V and J are TRBV7-8 and TRBJ2-2, with 7 bases fitting TRBD2. After removal of 1 base from V and 6 bases from J, the junction contained 8 bases not matched to a gene. The CDR3 runs to 16 residues. Germline V CDR1 and CDR2: SGHVS, FQNEAQ. Here the CDR3 reads CASSLGGRATAGELFF. CDR3 nucleotide sequence: TGTGCCAGCAGCTTAGGTGGGAGGGCCACCGCCGGGGAGCTGTTTTTT. The variable domain in full, with the rest retrieved from reference TRBV7-8 and TRBJ2-2, is GAGVSQSPRYKVAKRGQDVALRCDPISGHVSLFWYQQALGQGPEFLTYFQNEAQLDKSGLPSDRFFAERPEGSVSTLKIQRTQQEDSAVYLCASSLGGRATAGELFFGEGSRLTVL.

About this clone: The same CDR3 also results from other DNA sequences found in this sample. The gene calls are TRBV28 and TRBJ2-2, with no clear D. Germline V gene lookup returns CDR1 MDHEN and CDR2 SYDVKM. V was shortened by 4 bases and J by 6 bases, with 0 bases between the two germline ends. The CDR3 sequence is 10 residues long. Here the CDR3 reads CASSSGELFF. The CDR3, as DNA: TGTGCCAGCAGTTCCGGGGAGCTGTTTTTT. The variable domain in full, with the rest retrieved from reference TRBV28 and TRBJ2-2, is DVKVTQSSRYLVKRTGEKVFLECVQDMDHENMFWYRQDPGLGLRLIYFSYDVKMKEKGDIPEGYSVSREKKERFSLILESASTNQTSMYLCASSSGELFFGEGSRLTVL.

In DNA form, the CDR3 reads TGTGCCCCGGCCGGTTGGCGGGAGTTTTGGTACGAGCAGTACTTC. It yields the protein CAPAGWREFWYEQYF. This sequence joins TRBV28 and TRBJ2-7, with 7 bases aligning to TRBD2. The J segment lost 4 bases and the V segment lost 11 bases, leaving 17 bases of the junction unmatched. The length of the CDR3 is 15 residues. The V gene's germline CDR1 is MDHEN and CDR2 SYDVKM.

The chain is built from TRBV6-5 and TRBJ1-4; D call uncertain. Germline CDR1 reads MNHEY; CDR2 reads SVGAGI. The CDR3 is 11 amino acids. The V and J ends lost 5 bases and 8 bases respectively, with 6 bases between them. CDR3 residues: CASSQGEKLFF. CDR3 bases: TGTGCCAGCAGTCAAGGAGAAAAACTGTTTTTT.

The chain employs TRBV5-8 and TRBJ2-7; 9 positions match TRBD2. The V gene end was trimmed by 1 base and the J gene end by 2 bases; junction bases not matched to a gene: 4. CDR3 length: 15 amino acids. In germline, CDR1 is SGHTS, CDR2 YDEGEE. CDR3 DNA sequence: TGTGCCAGCAGCTTGAGTCTAGCGGGGCCCTACGAGCAGTACTTC. Amino acid sequence: CASSLSLAGPYEQYF.

The rearrangement joins TRBV5-4 to TRBJ1-2; TRBD1 agrees at 11 bases. With 9 bases clipped from V and 6 bases from J, the junction kept 16 bases outside the gene matches. Germline V gives CDR1 SGHNT, CDR2 YYREEE (reference sequence). This CDR3 is 16 amino acids long. CDR3 sequence (DNA): TGTGCCACCCATGGGACAGGGGGTACGAGGGGGGATGGCTACACCTTC. This codes for CATHGTGGTRGDGYTF.

About this clone: In the same sample, other DNA sequences code for this CDR3. The chain employs TRBV27 and TRBJ2-3; 9 nucleotides line up with TRBD1. V lost 5 bases, J lost 1 base, and 4 bases stayed unmatched. The CDR3 runs 15 residues. CDR1 is MNHEY and CDR2 is SMNVEV in the germline V gene (reference sequence). CDR3 in DNA: TGTGCCAGCAGTCCGAGGACAGGGGGCACAGATACGCAGTATTTT. Its protein product is CASSPRTGGTDTQYF.

In this sample, this clone turned up once. The chain carries TRBV4-1 and TRBJ2-7, with TRBD1 identical over 8 bases. CDR1 and CDR2 (germline): MGHRA, YSYEKL. The CDR3 spans 16 residues. Trimming took 4 bases from V and 4 from J; bases not matched to a gene: 12. The CDR3 region has the DNA TGCGCCAGCAGCCGGAAACAGGGGGGCCAAGAATACGAGCAGTACTTC. Translation gives CASSRKQGGQEYEQYF.

The chain carries TRBV5-5 and TRBJ2-7; 7 bases agree with TRBD1. V was pared by 2 bases and J by 4 bases, with 6 bases of the junction left unmatched. CDR1 and CDR2 (germline): SGHKS, YYEKEE (reference sequence). This CDR3 has 14 residues. CDR3 protein: CASSFSDRAYEQYF. CDR3 coding DNA: TGTGCCAGCAGCTTTTCCGACAGGGCTTACGAGCAGTACTTC.

The rearrangement links TRBV29-1 to TRBJ2-2, with D possibly matching TRBD1 (6 bases). The CDR3 loop spans 13 amino acids. Germline V CDR1 and CDR2: SQVTM, ANQGSEA. The V gene lost 8 bases and the J gene lost 3 bases, with 13 bases spanning the gap. The CDR3 DNA reads as TGCAGCACAAGACAGGTAGACACCGGGGAGCTGTTTTTT. Translated: CSTRQVDTGELFF.

V and J are TRBV11-2 and TRBJ2-1, with TRBD2 matching 10 bases. The CDR3 totals 16 residues. Germline CDR1 and CDR2: SGHAT and FQNNGV. V was clipped by 4 bases and J by 8 bases; unmatched bases: 11. CDR3 in DNA: TGTGCCAGCAGCTCCCACCGGGGACTAGCGTGGCATGAGCAGTTCTTC. Amino acid sequence: CASSSHRGLAWHEQFF.

As to this clone: The sample holds other DNA sequences that translate to the same CDR3. The chain employs TRBV27 and TRBJ2-2; maybe TRBD2 (6 bases). Trimming removed 3 bases from V and 5 bases from J, with 7 bases in between. Germline V lookup: CDR1 MNHEY, CDR2 SMNVEV (reference sequence). The CDR3 is 13 residues long. In DNA, the CDR3 is TGTGCCAGCAGTTTCGGGGGTACCGGGGAGCTGTTTTTT. This translates into CASSFGGTGELFF.

A note on this clone: The same CDR3 is also encoded by other DNA sequences in this sample. The J gene is TRBJ2-7, the V gene TRBV28, with D possibly being TRBD2 (6 bases). The length of the CDR3 is 14 residues. Germline CDR1 and CDR2: MDHEN and SYDVKM. Trimming pared 2 bases from V and 3 bases from J, leaving 11 bases between. The CDR3 region is CASSLPGTGYEQYF. The CDR3 nucleotides read TGTGCCAGCAGTTTACCGGGGACTGGCTACGAGCAGTACTTC.

The J gene is TRBJ2-3, the V gene TRBV19; D is uncertain. This CDR3 contains 16 residues. CDR1 LNHDA and CDR2 SQIVND come from the germline V gene (reference sequence). Trimming pared 0 bases from V and 3 bases from J, leaving 13 bases between. CDR3 in DNA: TGTGCCAGTAGTATAGAGCCCAGAGTAGAAACAGATACGCAGTATTTT. Protein: CASSIEPRVETDTQYF.